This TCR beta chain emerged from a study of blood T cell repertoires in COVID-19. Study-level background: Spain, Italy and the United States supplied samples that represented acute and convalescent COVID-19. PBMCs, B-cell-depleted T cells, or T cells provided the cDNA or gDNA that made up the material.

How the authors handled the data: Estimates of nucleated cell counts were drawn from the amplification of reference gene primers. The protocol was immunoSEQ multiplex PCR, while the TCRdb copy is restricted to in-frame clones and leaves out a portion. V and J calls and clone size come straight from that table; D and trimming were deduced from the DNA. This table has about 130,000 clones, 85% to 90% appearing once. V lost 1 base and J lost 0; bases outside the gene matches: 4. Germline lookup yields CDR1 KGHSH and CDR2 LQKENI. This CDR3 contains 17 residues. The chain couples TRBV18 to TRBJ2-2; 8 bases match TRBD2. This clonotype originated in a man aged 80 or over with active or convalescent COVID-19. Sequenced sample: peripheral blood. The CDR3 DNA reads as TGTGCCAGCTCACCACAGCTAGCGGGTACGAACACCGGGGAGCTGTTTTTT. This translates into CASSPQLAGTNTGELFF.